This note documents a single T cell receptor (beta chain) sequence. What it binds is unknown. With 0 bases removed from V and 7 bases from J, the gap between germline ends came to 6 bases. Germline CDR1 DFQATT, CDR2 SNEGSKA (reference sequence). The CDR3 consists of 12 residues. Investigators took approximately 10 milliliters of peripheral blood from every donor. Primed by a sample-barcoded 5' primer and a J-beta primer mix, a second PCR proceeded for about 7 to 12 cycles. Per-sample output comprised a minimum of 3 million paired-end reads containing CDR3. TCRdb reprocessed the 5' RACE reads via MiXCR and lists one record per CDR3 protein. The table records 1,500,000 or so distinct CDR3 sequences, around 55% of them present only once. The data originate from a study of blood T cells in healthy people across ages. On the study more broadly: In model experiments, template switching was able to capture about one barcoded beta molecule for every two T cells that were present. Overall study results and limits: Older age coincided with a roughly linear decline in TCR beta diversity per million T cells.

The chain employs TRBV20-1 and TRBJ1-4; unclear D gene. This TCR derives from a young man in good health. Sample: blood. CDR3 region: CSARDLGEKLFF. CDR3 bases: TGCAGTGCTAGAGATTTAGGTGAAAAACTGTTTTTT.